These 3 T cell receptor beta chains came from one sample sequenced in a study of cytomegalovirus exposure and HLA in healthy donors. A multiplex PCR was run with 60 Vbeta primers and 13 Jbeta primers. Data came from immunoSEQ multiplex PCR; TCRdb stores just in-frame clones and leaves some out. The sample consists of some 67,000 clones, over 70% of them appearing once. Sequenced: PBMCs. Source of these receptors: a man between 60 and 75 years old in good health and CMV-seropositive.

This clone has only a few counts. The chain combines TRBV11-3 with TRBJ1-2; D gene ambiguous. Per the germline V gene, CDR1 is SGHNT and CDR2 is YENEEA. V was shortened by 5 bases and J by 2 bases, with 9 bases between the two germline ends. The CDR3 consists of 13 residues. As DNA, the CDR3 is TGTGCCAGCAGCCGTCAGGAAAACTATGGCTACACCTTC. Protein product: CASSRQENYGYTF.

The chain is built from TRBV11-2 and TRBJ2-3, with 9 bases aligning to TRBD2. The CDR3 extends over 16 amino acids. J was trimmed by 2 bases and V by 4 bases; bases with no gene match: 7. CDR1 is SGHAT, CDR2 FQNNGV, per germline. This CDR3 reads CASSSFSGSPTDTQYF. The CDR3 coding sequence is TGTGCCAGCAGCTCCTTTAGCGGGAGCCCCACAGATACGCAGTATTTT.

V usage is TRBV7-8 and J usage is TRBJ1-3; D is undetermined. V dropped 5 bases and J dropped 2 bases, with 13 bases sitting between them. The CDR3 sequence is 15 residues long. The germline gives CDR1 SGHVS, CDR2 FQNEAQ. CDR3 sequence (DNA): TGTGCCAGCAGCCTAACTGACCGGGCTGGAAACACCATATATTTT. Translated: CASSLTDRAGNTIYF. Combining the CDR3 with reference TRBV7-8 and TRBJ1-3 gives the whole variable domain GAGVSQSPRYKVAKRGQDVALRCDPISGHVSLFWYQQALGQGPEFLTYFQNEAQLDKSGLPSDRFFAERPEGSVSTLKIQRTQQEDSAVYLCASSLTDRAGNTIYFGEGSWLTVV.